This T cell receptor beta chain was observed in a study of blood T cells in healthy people across ages. Regarding the study as a whole: The recorded TCR beta diversity per million T cells decreased in a roughly linear manner with age.

Total RNA was isolated from each sample in quantities of at least 5 micrograms. Primers used in a second PCR of roughly 7 to 11 cycles were a sample-barcoded 5' primer and a J-beta primer mix. A template-switch adaptor containing 12 random nucleotides labeled each cDNA molecule. TCRdb ran MiXCR on the 5' RACE reads and lists one entry per CDR3 protein. The sample records just over 800,000 distinct CDR3 sequences, around 68% being singletons. This clonotype was seen only once. Its antigen is undetermined. Per germline, CDR1 SGHVS and CDR2 FQNEAQ. V was clipped by 3 bases and J by 0 bases, with 9 bases between them. The CDR3 is 15 amino acids.

What was sequenced was blood. J is TRBJ2-1 and V is TRBV7-8, with unresolved D. This clonotype originated in a man aged 30 to 39 in good health. The CDR3 DNA reads TGTGCCAGCAGCTTCGATTTGTCCTCCTACAATGAGCAGTTCTTC. This codes for CASSFDLSSYNEQFF.